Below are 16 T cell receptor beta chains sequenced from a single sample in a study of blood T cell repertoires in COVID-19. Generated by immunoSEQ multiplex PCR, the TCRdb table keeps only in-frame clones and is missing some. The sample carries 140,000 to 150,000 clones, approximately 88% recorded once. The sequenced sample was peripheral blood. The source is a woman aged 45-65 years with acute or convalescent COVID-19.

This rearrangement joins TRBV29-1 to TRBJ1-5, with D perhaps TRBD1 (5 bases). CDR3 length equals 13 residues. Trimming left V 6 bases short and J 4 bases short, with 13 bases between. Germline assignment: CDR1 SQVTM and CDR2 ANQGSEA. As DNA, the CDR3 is TGCAGCGTCGGGACTGTTATTAATCAGCCCCAGCATTTT. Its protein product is CSVGTVINQPQHF.

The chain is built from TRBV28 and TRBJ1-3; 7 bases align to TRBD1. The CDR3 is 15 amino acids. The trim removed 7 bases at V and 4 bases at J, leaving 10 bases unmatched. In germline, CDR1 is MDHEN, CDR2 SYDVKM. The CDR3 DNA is TGTGCCAGCACCTTACCCGGACAGGAGGGAAACACCATATATTTT. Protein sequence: CASTLPGQEGNTIYF. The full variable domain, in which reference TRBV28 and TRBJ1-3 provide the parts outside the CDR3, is DVKVTQSSRYLVKRTGEKVFLECVQDMDHENMFWYRQDPGLGLRLIYFSYDVKMKEKGDIPEGYSVSREKKERFSLILESASTNQTSMYLCASTLPGQEGNTIYFGEGSWLTVV.

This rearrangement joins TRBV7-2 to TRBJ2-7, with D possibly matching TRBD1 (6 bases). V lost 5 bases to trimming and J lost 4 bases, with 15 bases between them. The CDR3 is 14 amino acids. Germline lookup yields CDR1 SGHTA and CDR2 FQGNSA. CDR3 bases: TGTGCCAGCAGCCTACAGGGCGCCCAGTACGAGCAGTACTTC. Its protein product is CASSLQGAQYEQYF.

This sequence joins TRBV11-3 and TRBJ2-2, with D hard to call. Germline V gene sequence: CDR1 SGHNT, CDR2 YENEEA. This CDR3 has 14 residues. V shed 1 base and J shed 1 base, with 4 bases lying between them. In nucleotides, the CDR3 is TGTGCCAGCAGCTTAGGACAGAACACCGGGGAGCTGTTTTTT. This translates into CASSLGQNTGELFF.

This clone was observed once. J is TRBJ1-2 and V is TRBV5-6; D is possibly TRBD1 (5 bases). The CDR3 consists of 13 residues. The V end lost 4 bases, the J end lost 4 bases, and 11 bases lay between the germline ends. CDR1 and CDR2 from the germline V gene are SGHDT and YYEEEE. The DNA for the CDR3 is TGTGCCAGCAGCCAGGGATTAAGCTATGGCTACACCTTC. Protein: CASSQGLSYGYTF.

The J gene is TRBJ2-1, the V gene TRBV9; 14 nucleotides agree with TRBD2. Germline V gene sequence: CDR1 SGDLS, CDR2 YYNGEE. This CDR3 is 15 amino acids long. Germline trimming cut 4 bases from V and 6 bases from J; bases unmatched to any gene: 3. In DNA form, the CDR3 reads TGTGCCAGCAGCCGACTAGCGGGGGGGGGCAATGAGCAGTTCTTC. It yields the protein CASSRLAGGGNEQFF.

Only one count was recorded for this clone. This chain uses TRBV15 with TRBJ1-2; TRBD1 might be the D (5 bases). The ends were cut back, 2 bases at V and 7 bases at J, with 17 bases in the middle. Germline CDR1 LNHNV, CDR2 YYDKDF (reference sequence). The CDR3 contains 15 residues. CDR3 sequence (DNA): TGTGCCACCAGCAGACCCTCGGCAGGGATAGGTGGCTACACCTTC. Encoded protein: CATSRPSAGIGGYTF.

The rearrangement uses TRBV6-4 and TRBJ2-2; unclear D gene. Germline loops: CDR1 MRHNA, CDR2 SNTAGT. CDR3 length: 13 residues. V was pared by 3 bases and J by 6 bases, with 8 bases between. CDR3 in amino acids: CASSEWASGELFF. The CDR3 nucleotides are TGTGCCAGCAGTGAGTGGGCCTCCGGGGAGCTGTTTTTT.

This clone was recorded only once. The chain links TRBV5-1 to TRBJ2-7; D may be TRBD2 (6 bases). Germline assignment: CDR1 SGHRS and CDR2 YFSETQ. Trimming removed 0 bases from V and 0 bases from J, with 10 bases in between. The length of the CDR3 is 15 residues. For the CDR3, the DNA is TGCGCCAGCAGCTTGGGGAGGGTCAGCTCCTACGAGCAGTACTTC. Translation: CASSLGRVSSYEQYF.

The CDR3 here is CASRTDRVSEKLFF. The CDR3 nucleotides are TGTGCCAGCAGGACGGACAGGGTCTCTGAAAAACTGTTTTTT. V and J are TRBV7-9 and TRBJ1-4, with 8 bases that match TRBD1. Germline V gene sequence: CDR1 SEHNR, CDR2 FQNEAQ (reference sequence). V lost 6 bases and J lost 7; bases outside the gene matches: 7. The CDR3 totals 14 residues.

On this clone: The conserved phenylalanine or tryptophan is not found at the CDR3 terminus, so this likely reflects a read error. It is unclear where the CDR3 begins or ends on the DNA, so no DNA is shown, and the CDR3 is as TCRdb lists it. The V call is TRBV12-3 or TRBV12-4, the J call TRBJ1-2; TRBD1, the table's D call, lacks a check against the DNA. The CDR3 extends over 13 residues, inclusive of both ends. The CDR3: CASSLAPGQLLKI.

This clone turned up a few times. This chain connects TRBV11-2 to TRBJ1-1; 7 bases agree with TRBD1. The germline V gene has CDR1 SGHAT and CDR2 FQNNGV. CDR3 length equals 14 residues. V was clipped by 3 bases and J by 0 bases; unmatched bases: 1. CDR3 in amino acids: CASSLGQLNTEAFF. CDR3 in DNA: TGTGCCAGCAGCTTGGGACAGTTGAACACTGAAGCTTTCTTT.

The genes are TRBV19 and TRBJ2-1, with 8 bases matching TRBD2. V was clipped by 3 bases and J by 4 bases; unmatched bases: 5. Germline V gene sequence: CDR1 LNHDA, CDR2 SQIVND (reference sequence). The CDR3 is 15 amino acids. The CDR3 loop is CASSISGGGYNEQFF. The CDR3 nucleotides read TGTGCCAGTAGTATCAGCGGGGGAGGATACAATGAGCAGTTCTTC.

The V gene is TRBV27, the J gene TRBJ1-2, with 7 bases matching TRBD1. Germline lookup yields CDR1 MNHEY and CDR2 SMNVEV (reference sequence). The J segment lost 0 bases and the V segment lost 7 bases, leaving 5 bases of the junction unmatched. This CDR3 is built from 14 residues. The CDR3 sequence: CASKQGPSNYGYTF. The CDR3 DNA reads TGTGCCAGCAAACAGGGGCCGTCTAACTATGGCTACACCTTC.

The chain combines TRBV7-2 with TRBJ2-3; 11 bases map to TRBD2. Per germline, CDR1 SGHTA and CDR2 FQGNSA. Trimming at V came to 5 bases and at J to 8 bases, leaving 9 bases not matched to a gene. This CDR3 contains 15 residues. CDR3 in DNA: TGTGCCAGCAGCCTCCTACTAGCGGGAGACTCTACGCAGTATTTT. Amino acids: CASSLLLAGDSTQYF.

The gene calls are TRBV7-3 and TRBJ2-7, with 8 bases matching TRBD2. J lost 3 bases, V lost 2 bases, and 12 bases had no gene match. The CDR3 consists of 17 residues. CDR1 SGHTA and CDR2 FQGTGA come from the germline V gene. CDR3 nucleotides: TGTGCCAGCAGCTTAGCCCGGGGTAGCGGGGAACTCTACGAGCAGTACTTC. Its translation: CASSLARGSGELYEQYF.